The clone carrying this TCR beta chain was recorded many times. The source of the sample is a study of Graves' ophthalmopathy and Graves' hyperthyroidism. The V segment lost 5 bases and the J segment 2 bases; nucleotides outside the gene matches: 4. Germline CDR1 reads MNHEY; CDR2 reads SVGAGI. CDR3 size: 14 residues. Amplification of the TCR beta CDR3 regions used RNA transcripts (as template). First-round RT-PCR used HTBI primers; second-round multiplex PCR followed. Each CDR3 protein is one row after TCRdb ran MiXCR on the multiplex PCR reads. The profile shows approximately 480,000 distinct CDR3 sequences, about an eighth of them singletons.

The chain uses TRBV6-5 and TRBJ2-7; TRBD1 agrees at 9 bases. Material: blood. This receptor was taken from a woman aged 30 to 39 with Graves' ophthalmopathy. As DNA, the CDR3 is TGTGCCAGCAGTACCGGGACAGGGCCCTACGAGCAGTACTTC. Encoded protein: CASSTGTGPYEQYF.